A selection of T cell receptor beta chains follows, all from one sample in a study of blood T cell repertoires in COVID-19. The table came from immunoSEQ multiplex PCR; TCRdb's copy has only in-frame clones and leaves some out. The sample lists around 100,000 clones, about nine tenths occurring once. The sample was peripheral blood. All receptors derive from a woman older than 75 with acute or convalescent COVID-19. The CDR3 runs from the conserved cysteine through the conserved F or W. A D gene is named only where the DNA matches it firmly. Clone size is shown for a subset of rows, as once, few, many or a class of expanded clone.

j_call	v_call	d_call	clone_size	cdr3_nt	cdr3_aa
TRBJ2-7	TRBV4-1	TRBD2	-	TGCGCCAGCAGCCAAGAAAAGCGGGGGGGCCTTCACGAGCAGTACTTC	CASSQEKRGGLHEQYF
TRBJ2-7	TRBV25-1	TRBD1	-	TGTGCCAGCAGTGAATGGCCAGGGGGTTCCTACGAGCAGTACTTC	CASSEWPGGSYEQYF
TRBJ2-3	TRBV5-1	TRBD1	-	TGCGCCAGCAGCTTGGATGGACAGGGATGGGATACGCAGTATTTT	CASSLDGQGWDTQYF
TRBJ2-2	TRBV7-2	-	-	TGTGCCAGCAGCTTAGGTAGCGGCACCGGGGAGCTGTTTTTT	CASSLGSGTGELFF
TRBJ1-6	TRBV7-3	TRBD1	once	TGTGCCAGCAGTATCACAGGGGGCTCACCCCTCCACTTT	CASSITGGSPLHF
TRBJ1-1	TRBV19	TRBD1	-	TGTGCCAGTAGTAAGCATCAACAGGGGGATCCTGAAGCTTTCTTT	CASSKHQQGDPEAFF
TRBJ1-4	TRBV5-1	-	few	TGCGCCAGCAGCTTACCGGGGGAAAAACTGTTTTTT	CASSLPGEKLFF
TRBJ2-7	TRBV5-4	TRBD1	-	TGTGCCAGCAGCTCTGGACGGGACAGGGGGGTAAACGAGCAGTACTTC	CASSSGRDRGVNEQYF
TRBJ1-2	TRBV11-2	-	-	TGTGCCAGCAGCCCCGCGCGGGGGAACTATGGCTACACCTTC	CASSPARGNYGYTF
TRBJ2-1	TRBV6-2/TRBV6-3	-	-	TGTGCCAGCAGTCCCGCGAATGAGCAGTTCTTC	CASSPANEQFF
TRBJ1-2	TRBV2	TRBD1	-	TGTGCCAGCAGTGAGCTGCGGGCAGGGGGCTTTGGCTACACCTTC	CASSELRAGGFGYTF
TRBJ1-6	TRBV15	TRBD1	-	TGTGCCACCAGCAGGGGCACAGGGGGTTCACCCCTCCACTTT	CATSRGTGGSPLHF
TRBJ2-3	TRBV30	TRBD1	-	TGTGCCTGGGTAACCGGGACAGGAGGATACCGGCAGTATTTT	CAWVTGTGGYRQYF
TRBJ2-3	TRBV19	TRBD2	-	TGTGCCAGTAGTATAGGGGCTAGCGGAGGAGATACGCAGTATTTT	CASSIGASGGDTQYF
TRBJ2-1	TRBV10-3	-	-	TGTGCCATCAGTGAGTCGGGGGGGCTTAACAATGAGCAGTTCTTC	CAISESGGLNNEQFF
TRBJ1-6	TRBV6-5	-	-	TGTGCCAGCAGCTTGACAGACTATAATTCACCCCTCCACTTT	CASSLTDYNSPLHF
TRBJ1-2	TRBV7-9	TRBD1	-	TGTGCCAGCAGCTTAGGTTTGACAGGGTCTGCCTATGGCTACACCTTC	CASSLGLTGSAYGYTF
TRBJ2-7	TRBV24-1	-	-	TGTGCCACCAGTGGGACAGGCGGGGATTTCTCCTACGAGCAGTACTTC	CATSGTGGDFSYEQYF
TRBJ2-2	TRBV4-3	TRBD1	-	TGCGCCAGCAGCCAACAGACAGGGACCACCGGGGAGCTGTTTTTT	CASSQQTGTTGELFF
TRBJ2-3	TRBV18	TRBD2	-	TGTGCCAGCTCACCACCAAGCGGGGGGTCGACAGATACGCAGTATTTT	CASSPPSGGSTDTQYF
TRBJ1-1	TRBV12-3/TRBV12-4	-	-	TGTGCCAGCAGTTTACAAATACGCGTTGAAGCTTTCTTT	CASSLQIRVEAFF
TRBJ1-5	TRBV18	TRBD1	-	TGTGCCAGCTCACCGCAGGGGGCAGGGAGCAATCAGCCCCAGCATTTT	CASSPQGAGSNQPQHF
TRBJ2-3	TRBV7-9	-	-	TGTGCCAGCAGCTTCTTCGGGGAATCCCTTGGCACAGATACGCAGTATTTT	CASSFFGESLGTDTQYF
TRBJ2-6	TRBV9	TRBD2	-	TGTGCCAGCGGTCTAGCGGGGGGGAAGAACTCTGGGGCCAACGTCCTGACTTTC	CASGLAGGKNSGANVLTF
TRBJ2-1	TRBV3-1/TRBV3-2	TRBD2	-	TGTGCCAGCAGCCTACTAGCGGTCAATGAGCAGTTCTTC	CASSLLAVNEQFF
TRBJ2-7	TRBV5-8	TRBD2	-	TGTGCCAGCGTGGGGGGGTTAGGATCCTACGAGCAGTACTTC	CASVGGLGSYEQYF
TRBJ2-1	TRBV10-3	TRBD2	-	TGTGCCATCGGGGGGACTAGTAACAATGAGCAGTTCTTC	CAIGGTSNNEQFF
TRBJ1-1	TRBV5-1	-	-	TGCGCCAGCAGCTTATTATCCGGGACAACGAACACTGAAGCTTTCTTT	CASSLLSGTTNTEAFF
TRBJ2-3	TRBV6-6	TRBD1	once	TGTGCCACCCACAAATCAGACAGGGTAGGCACAGATACGCAGTATTTT	CATHKSDRVGTDTQYF
TRBJ2-3	TRBV29-1	-	-	TGCAGCGTTCTGGGGGGGCGCGGAGATACGCAGTATTTT	CSVLGGRGDTQYF
TRBJ2-1	TRBV5-1	TRBD2	-	TGCGCCAGCAGCAGTACCTTAGCGGGAGGGGCCTACAATGAGCAGTTCTTC	CASSSTLAGGAYNEQFF
TRBJ1-6	TRBV4-2	-	-	TGTGCCAGCAGCCACACAACTGGCAGGGGACGATCACCCCTCCACTTT	CASSHTTGRGRSPLHF
TRBJ2-2	TRBV7-9	TRBD1	-	TGTGCCAGCGGACAGGGGGCGCGTACCGGGGAGCTGTTTTTT	CASGQGARTGELFF
TRBJ1-4	TRBV19	TRBD1	-	TGTGCCAGCGGAGGGGGACAGTTGGGTGAAAAACTGTTTTTT	CASGGGQLGEKLFF
TRBJ2-3	TRBV25-1	TRBD2	-	TGTGCCAGCAGCCGGGGGGGGGATGGCACAGATACGCAGTATTTT	CASSRGGDGTDTQYF
TRBJ2-7	TRBV29-1	TRBD1	-	TGCAGCACGGGACAGGGAACATCCGAGCAGTACTTC	CSTGQGTSEQYF
TRBJ2-7	TRBV7-9	-	-	TGTGCCAGCAGCTTAGCCCTACAGGGCCTAACCTACGAGCAGTACTTC	CASSLALQGLTYEQYF
TRBJ2-3	TRBV27	TRBD2	-	TGTGCCAGCAGTTTTAGCGGGGATTACACAGATACGCAGTATTTT	CASSFSGDYTDTQYF
TRBJ1-5	TRBV19	-	-	TGTGCCAGTAGTATATCGTTAGGGGGCAATCAGCCCCAGCATTTT	CASSISLGGNQPQHF
TRBJ1-2	TRBV19	-	once	TGTGCCAGTAGTATAGACCCACAGGGTCGGGGCTACACCTTC	CASSIDPQGRGYTF
TRBJ2-3	TRBV30	TRBD2	-	TGTGCCTGGAGTGTAGCTAGCGGGGGGCGTAGCACAGATACGCAGTATTTT	CAWSVASGGRSTDTQYF
TRBJ1-1	TRBV27	TRBD1	-	TGTGCCAGCAGCCCGACAGGGGGTATTAGCACTGAAGCTTTCTTT	CASSPTGGISTEAFF
TRBJ1-2	TRBV19	TRBD1	-	TGTGCCAGTAGTTCTGGGGACAGTGCTAACTATGGCTACACCTTC	CASSSGDSANYGYTF
TRBJ1-2	TRBV5-4	-	-	TGTGCCAGCAGTGGAGATGGTTATGGCTACACCTTC	CASSGDGYGYTF
TRBJ2-2	TRBV5-1	-	-	TGCGCCAGCAGCTTCACCCCCCGGGGCGGGGAGCTGTTTTTT	CASSFTPRGGELFF
TRBJ1-2	TRBV2	-	-	TGTGCCAGCAGTGAAGACAGGACCTATGGCTACACCTTC	CASSEDRTYGYTF
TRBJ2-5	TRBV11-1	TRBD2	-	TGTGCCAGCAGCCCAGGGACTAGCGGGGGGGCCGAGACCCAGTACTTC	CASSPGTSGGAETQYF
TRBJ1-1	TRBV29-1	TRBD1	-	TGCAGCGTTGAAGCTCCGCAGGGGGTCATGAACACTGAAGCTTTCTTT	CSVEAPQGVMNTEAFF
TRBJ2-7	TRBV29-1	TRBD1	-	TGCAGCGTTGGGGACAGCTCCTACGAGCAGTACTTC	CSVGDSSYEQYF
TRBJ2-3	TRBV5-1	TRBD1	-	TGCGCCAGCAGCTTAACAGGGGACACAGATACGCAGTATTTT	CASSLTGDTDTQYF
TRBJ2-3	TRBV6-2/TRBV6-3	TRBD2	-	TGTGCCAGCAGTCACCCGGGACTAGCTATTAGCACAGATACGCAGTATTTT	CASSHPGLAISTDTQYF
TRBJ2-1	TRBV30	-	-	TGTGCCTGGGATACTAGGGCGGGTAATGAGCAGTTCTTC	CAWDTRAGNEQFF
TRBJ2-3	TRBV7-9	TRBD2	-	TGTGCCAGCAGCCTAAGACTAGCGGGGGGGGATTACCCAGATACGCAGTATTTT	CASSLRLAGGDYPDTQYF
TRBJ2-6	TRBV5-4	-	few	TGTGCCAGCAGCTTGGGAGGGTTTGGGGCCAACGTCCTGACTTTC	CASSLGGFGANVLTF